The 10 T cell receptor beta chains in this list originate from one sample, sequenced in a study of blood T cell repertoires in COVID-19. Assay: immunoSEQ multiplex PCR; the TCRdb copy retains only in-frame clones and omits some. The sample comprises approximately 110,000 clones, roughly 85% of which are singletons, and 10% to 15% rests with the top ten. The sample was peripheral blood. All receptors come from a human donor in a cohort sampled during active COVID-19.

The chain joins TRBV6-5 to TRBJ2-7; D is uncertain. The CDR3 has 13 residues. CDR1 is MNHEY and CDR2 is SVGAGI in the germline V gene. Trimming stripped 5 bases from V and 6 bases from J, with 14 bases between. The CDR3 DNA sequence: TGTGCCAGCAGTCCTCGGGTTCGGCTCGAGCAGTACTTC. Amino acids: CASSPRVRLEQYF.

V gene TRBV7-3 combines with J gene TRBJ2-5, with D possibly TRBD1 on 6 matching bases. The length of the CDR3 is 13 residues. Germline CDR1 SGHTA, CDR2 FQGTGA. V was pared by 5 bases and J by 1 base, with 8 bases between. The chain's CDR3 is CASSRQVQETQYF. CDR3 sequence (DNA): TGTGCCAGCAGCCGACAGGTCCAAGAGACCCAGTACTTC.

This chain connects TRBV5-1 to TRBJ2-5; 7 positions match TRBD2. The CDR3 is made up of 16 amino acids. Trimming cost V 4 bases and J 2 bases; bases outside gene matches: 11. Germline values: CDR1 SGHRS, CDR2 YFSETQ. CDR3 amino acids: CASSPGRRVTQETQYF. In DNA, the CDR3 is TGCGCCAGCAGCCCCGGGAGGAGGGTAACACAAGAGACCCAGTACTTC.

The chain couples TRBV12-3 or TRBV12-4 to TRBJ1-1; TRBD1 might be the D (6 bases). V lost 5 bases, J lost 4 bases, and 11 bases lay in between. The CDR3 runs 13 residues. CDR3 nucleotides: TGTGCCAGCAGTGCCGGACAGACCACTGAAGCTTTCTTT. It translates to CASSAGQTTEAFF.

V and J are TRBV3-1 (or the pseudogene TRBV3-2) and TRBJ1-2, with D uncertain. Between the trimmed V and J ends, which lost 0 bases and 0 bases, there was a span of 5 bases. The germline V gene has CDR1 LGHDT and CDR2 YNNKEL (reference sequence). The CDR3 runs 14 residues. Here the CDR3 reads CASSQDLANYGYTF. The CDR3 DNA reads TGTGCCAGCAGCCAAGATCTAGCTAACTATGGCTACACCTTC.

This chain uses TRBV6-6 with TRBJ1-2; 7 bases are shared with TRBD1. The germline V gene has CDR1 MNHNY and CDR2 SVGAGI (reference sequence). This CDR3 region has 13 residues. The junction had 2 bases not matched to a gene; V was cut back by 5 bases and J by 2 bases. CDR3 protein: CASSTGQNYGYTF. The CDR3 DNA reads TGTGCCAGCAGTACGGGACAGAACTATGGCTACACCTTC.

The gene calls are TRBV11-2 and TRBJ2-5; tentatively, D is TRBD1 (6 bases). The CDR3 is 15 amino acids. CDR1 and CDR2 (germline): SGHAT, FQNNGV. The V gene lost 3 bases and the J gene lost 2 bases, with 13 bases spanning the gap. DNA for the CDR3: TGTGCCAGCAGCTTGTCAGGGGCCTCACAAGAGACCCAGTACTTC. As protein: CASSLSGASQETQYF. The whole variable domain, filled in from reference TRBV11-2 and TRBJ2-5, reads EAGVAQSPRYKIIEKRQSVAFWCNPISGHATLYWYQQILGQGPKLLIQFQNNGVVDDSQLPKDRFSAERLKGVDSTLKIQPAKLEDSAVYLCASSLSGASQETQYFGPGTRLLVL.

The CDR3 DNA follows: TGTGCCACCAGCCCCAACCAGGGAAACACCATATATTTT. Translating it yields CATSPNQGNTIYF. V gene TRBV15 combines with J gene TRBJ1-3, with D unresolved. The V gene's germline CDR1 is LNHNV and CDR2 YYDKDF (reference sequence). This CDR3 region has 13 residues. The germline V and J ends were trimmed by 5 bases and 4 bases, with 9 bases remaining between them.

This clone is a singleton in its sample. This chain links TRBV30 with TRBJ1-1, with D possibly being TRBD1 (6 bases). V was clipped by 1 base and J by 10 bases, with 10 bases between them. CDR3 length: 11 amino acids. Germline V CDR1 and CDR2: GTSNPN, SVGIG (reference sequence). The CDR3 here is CAWSGKQGAFF. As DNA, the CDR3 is TGTGCCTGGAGTGGGAAACAGGGAGCTTTCTTT.

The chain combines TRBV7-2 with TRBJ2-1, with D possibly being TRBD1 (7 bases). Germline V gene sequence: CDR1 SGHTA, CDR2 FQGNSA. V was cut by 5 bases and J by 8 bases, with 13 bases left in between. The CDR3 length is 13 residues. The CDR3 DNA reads TGTGCCAGCAGCCTCAGGGGGGCTGATGAGCAGTTCTTC. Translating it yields CASSLRGADEQFF.